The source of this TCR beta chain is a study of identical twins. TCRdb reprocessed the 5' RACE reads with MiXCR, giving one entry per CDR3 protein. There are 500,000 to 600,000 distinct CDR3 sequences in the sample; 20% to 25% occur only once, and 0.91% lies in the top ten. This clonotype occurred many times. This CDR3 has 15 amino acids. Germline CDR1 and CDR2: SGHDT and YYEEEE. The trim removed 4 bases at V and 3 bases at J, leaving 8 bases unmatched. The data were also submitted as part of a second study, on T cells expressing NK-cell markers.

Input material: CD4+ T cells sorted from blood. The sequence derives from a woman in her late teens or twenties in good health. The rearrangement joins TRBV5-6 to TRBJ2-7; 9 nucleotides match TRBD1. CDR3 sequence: CASSKTGTGSYEQYF. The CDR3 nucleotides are TGTGCCAGCAGCAAGACCGGGACAGGGAGCTACGAGCAGTACTTC.